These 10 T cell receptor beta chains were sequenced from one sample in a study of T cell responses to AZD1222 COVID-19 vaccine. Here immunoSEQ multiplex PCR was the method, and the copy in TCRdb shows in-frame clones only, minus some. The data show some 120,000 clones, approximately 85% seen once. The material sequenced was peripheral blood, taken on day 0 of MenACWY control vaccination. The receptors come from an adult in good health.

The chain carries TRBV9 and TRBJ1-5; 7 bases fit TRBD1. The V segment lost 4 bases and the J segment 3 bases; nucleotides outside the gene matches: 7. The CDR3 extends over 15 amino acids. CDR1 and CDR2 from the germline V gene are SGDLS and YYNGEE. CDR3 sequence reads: CASSPTTGSNQPQHF. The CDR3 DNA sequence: TGTGCCAGCAGCCCTACGACAGGGTCCAATCAGCCCCAGCATTTT.

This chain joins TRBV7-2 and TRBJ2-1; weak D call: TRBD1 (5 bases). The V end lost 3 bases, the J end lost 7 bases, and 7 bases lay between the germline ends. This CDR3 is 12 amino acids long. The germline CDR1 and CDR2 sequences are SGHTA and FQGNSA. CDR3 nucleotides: TGTGCCAGCAGCTTCAACAGGAATGAGCAGTTCTTC. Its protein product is CASSFNRNEQFF.

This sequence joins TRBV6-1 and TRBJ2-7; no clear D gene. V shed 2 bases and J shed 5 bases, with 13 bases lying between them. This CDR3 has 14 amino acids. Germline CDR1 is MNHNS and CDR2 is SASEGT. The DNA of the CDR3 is TGTGCCAGCAGTGAAAGCCCCCCTCCGGACGAGCAGTACTTC. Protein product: CASSESPPPDEQYF.

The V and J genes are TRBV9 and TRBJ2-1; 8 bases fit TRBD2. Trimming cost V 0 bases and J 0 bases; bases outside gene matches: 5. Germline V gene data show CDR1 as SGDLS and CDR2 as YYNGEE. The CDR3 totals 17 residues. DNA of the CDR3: TGTGCCAGCAGCGTAGCTCTAAGCGGGAGCTCCTACAATGAGCAGTTCTTC. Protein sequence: CASSVALSGSSYNEQFF.

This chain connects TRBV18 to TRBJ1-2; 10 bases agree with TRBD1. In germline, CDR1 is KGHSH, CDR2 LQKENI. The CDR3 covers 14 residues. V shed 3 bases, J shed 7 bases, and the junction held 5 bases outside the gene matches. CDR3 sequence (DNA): TGTGCCAGCTCACCGACAGGGGGCCGGGTTGGCTACACCTTC. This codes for CASSPTGGRVGYTF.

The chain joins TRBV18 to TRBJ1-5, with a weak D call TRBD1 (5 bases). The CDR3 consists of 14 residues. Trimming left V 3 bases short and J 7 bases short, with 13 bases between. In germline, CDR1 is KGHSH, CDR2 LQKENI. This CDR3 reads CASSPLGTQQPQHF. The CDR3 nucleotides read TGTGCCAGCTCACCTCTAGGGACCCAACAGCCCCAGCATTTT.

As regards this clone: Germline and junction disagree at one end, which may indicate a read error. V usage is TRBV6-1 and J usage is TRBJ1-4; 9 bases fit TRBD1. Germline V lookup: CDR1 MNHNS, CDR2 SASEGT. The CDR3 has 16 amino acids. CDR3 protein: CASSEGGGTGNEKLFF. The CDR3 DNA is TGTGCCAGCAGCGAAGGAGGGGGGACAGGGAATGAAAAACTGTTTTTT.

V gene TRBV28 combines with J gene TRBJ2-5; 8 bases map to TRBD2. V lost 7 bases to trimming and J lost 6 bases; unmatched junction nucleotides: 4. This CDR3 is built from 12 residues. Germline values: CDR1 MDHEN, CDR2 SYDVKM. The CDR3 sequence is CASTGGLKTQYF. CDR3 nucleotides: TGTGCCAGCACGGGAGGGCTCAAGACCCAGTACTTC.

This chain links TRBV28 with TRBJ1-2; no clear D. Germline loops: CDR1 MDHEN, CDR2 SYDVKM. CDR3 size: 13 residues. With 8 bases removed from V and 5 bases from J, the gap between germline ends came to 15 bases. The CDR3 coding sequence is TGTGCCAGCGGCACCGGGTCCACTTATGGCTACACCTTC. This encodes CASGTGSTYGYTF.

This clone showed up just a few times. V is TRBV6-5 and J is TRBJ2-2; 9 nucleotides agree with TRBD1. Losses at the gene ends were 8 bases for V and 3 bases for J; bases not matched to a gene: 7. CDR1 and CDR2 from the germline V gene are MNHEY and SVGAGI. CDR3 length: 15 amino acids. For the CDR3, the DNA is TGTGCCAGCGCCGGGACAGGGCTTGACACCGGGGAGCTGTTTTTT. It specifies CASAGTGLDTGELFF.